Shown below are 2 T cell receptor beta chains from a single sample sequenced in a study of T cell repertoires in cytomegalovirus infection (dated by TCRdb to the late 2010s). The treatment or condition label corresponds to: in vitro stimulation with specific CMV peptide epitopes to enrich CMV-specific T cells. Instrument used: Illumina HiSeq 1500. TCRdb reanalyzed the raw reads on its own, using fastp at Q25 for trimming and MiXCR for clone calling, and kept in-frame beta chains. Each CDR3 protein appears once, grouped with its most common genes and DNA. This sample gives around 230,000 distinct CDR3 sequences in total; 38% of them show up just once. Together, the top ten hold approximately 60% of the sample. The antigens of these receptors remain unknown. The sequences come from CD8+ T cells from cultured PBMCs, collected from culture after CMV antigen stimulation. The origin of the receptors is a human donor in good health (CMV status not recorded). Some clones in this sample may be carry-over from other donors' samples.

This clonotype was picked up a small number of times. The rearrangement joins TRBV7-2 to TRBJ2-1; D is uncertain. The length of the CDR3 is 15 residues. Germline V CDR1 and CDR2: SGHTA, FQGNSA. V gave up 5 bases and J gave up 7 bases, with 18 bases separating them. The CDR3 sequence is CASSRTTDNYNEQFF. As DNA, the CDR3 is TGTGCCAGCAGCCGCACCACCGACAACTATAATGAGCAGTTCTTC.

Here the CDR3 DNA reads TGTGCCACCAGCAGAGGACTAGCGGCCTCCTACGAGCAGTACTTC. As protein: CATSRGLAASYEQYF. The chain carries TRBV15 and TRBJ2-7; TRBD2 matches 9 bases. Germline V gene sequence: CDR1 LNHNV, CDR2 YYDKDF (reference sequence). The V and J ends lost 1 base and 0 bases, in that order; junction bases with no gene match: 1. This CDR3 spans 15 amino acids.